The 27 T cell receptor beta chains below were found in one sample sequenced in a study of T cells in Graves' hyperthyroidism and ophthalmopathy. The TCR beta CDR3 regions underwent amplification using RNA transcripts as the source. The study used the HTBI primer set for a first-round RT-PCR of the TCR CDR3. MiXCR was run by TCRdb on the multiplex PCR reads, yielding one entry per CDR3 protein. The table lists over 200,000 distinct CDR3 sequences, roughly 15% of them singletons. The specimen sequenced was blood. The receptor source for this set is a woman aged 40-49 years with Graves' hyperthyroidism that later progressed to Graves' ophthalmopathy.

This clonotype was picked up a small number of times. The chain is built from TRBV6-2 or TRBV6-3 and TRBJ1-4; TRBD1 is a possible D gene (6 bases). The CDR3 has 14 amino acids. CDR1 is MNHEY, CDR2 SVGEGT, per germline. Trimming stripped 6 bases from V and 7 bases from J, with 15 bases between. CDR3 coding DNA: TGTGCCAGCAGGGATTGGGGGGCCGGTGAAAAACTGTTTTTT. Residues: CASRDWGAGEKLFF.

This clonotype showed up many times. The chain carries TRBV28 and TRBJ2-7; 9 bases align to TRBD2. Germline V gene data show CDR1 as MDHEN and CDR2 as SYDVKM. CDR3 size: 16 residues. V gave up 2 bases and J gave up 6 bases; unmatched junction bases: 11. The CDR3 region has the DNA TGTGCCAGCAGTTTAGCGGGGGGGCGCGATGAGAGCGAGCAGTACTTC. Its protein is CASSLAGGRDESEQYF.

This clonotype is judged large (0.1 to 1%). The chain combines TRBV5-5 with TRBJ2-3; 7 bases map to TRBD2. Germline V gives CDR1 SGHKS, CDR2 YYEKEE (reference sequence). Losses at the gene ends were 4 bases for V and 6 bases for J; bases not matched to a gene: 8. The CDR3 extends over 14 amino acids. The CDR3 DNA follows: TGTGCCAGCAGCGATGGACTAGGGACGGATACGCAGTATTTT. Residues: CASSDGLGTDTQYF.

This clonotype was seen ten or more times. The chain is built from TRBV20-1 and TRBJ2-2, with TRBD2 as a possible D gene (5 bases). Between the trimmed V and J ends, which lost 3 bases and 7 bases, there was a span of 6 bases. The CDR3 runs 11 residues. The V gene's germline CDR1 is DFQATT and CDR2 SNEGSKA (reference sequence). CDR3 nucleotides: TGCAGTGCTAGGAGGGTCGGGGAGCTGTTTTTT. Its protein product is CSARRVGELFF.

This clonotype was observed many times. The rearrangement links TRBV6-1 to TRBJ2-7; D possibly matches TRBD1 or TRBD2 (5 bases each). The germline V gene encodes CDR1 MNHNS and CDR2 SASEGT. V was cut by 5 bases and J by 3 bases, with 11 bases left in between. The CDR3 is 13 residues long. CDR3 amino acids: CASSSMGDYEQYF. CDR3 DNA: TGTGCCAGCAGTTCCATGGGGGACTACGAGCAGTACTTC.

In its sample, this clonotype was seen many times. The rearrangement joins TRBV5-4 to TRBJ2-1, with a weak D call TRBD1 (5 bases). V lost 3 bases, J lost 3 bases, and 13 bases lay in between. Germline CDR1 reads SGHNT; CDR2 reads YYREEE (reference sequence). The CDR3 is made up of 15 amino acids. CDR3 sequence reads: CASSSPGQVYNEQFF. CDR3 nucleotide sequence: TGTGCCAGCAGCTCTCCAGGGCAAGTCTACAATGAGCAGTTCTTC.

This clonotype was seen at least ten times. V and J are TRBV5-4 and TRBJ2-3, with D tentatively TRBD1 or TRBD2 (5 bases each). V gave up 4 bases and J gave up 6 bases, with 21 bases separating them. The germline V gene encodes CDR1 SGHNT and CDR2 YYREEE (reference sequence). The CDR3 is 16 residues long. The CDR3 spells CASSRNIGTSGDTQYF. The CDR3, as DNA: TGTGCCAGCAGCCGGAATATCGGGACCTCGGGGGATACGCAGTATTTT.

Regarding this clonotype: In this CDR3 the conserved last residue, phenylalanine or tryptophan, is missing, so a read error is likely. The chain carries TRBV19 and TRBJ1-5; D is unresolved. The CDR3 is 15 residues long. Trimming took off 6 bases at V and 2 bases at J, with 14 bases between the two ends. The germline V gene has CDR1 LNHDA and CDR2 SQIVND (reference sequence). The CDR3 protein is CASSQDDARNQPQHL. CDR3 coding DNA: TGTGCCAGTAGCCAGGACGATGCTCGCAATCAGCCCCAGCATCTT.

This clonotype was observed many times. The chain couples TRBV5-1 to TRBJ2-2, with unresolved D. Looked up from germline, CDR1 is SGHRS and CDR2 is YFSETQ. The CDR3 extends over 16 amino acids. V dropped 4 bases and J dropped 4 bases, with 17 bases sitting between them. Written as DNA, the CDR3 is TGCGCCAGCAGCGGGATCTGGGATCCGAGCACCGGGGAGCTGTTTTTT. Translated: CASSGIWDPSTGELFF. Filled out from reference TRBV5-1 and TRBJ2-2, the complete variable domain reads KAGVTQTPRYLIKTRGQQVTLSCSPISGHRSVSWYQQTPGQGLQFLFEYFSETQRNKGNFPGRFSGRQFSNSRSEMNVSTLELGDSALYLCASSGIWDPSTGELFFGEGSRLTVL.

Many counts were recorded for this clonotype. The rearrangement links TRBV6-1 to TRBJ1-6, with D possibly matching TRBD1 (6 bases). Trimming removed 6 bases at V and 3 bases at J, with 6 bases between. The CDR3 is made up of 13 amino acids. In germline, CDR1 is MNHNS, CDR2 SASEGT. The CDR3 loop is CASRTGYNSPLHF. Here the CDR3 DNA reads TGTGCCAGCAGGACAGGCTATAATTCACCCCTCCACTTT.

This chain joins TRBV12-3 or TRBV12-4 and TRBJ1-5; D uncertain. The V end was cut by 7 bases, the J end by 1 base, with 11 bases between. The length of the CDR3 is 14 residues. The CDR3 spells CASTATGSNQPQHF. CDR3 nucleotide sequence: TGTGCCAGCACCGCGACCGGGAGCAATCAGCCCCAGCATTTT.

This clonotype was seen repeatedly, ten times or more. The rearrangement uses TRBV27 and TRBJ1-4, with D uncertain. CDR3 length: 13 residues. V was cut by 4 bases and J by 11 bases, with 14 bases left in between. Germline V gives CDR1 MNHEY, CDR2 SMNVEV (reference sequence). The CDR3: CASSSLSPKKLFF. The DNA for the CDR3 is TGTGCCAGCAGTTCCTTGAGCCCCAAGAAACTGTTTTTT.

In DNA form, the CDR3 reads TGTGCCAGCAGTACCCGAAACCATGGGAATGAGCAGTTCTTC. It codes for CASSTRNHGNEQFF. The chain links TRBV28 to TRBJ2-1; D call uncertain. Trimming stripped 5 bases from V and 7 bases from J, with 15 bases between. The CDR3 sequence is 14 residues long. Per germline, CDR1 MDHEN and CDR2 SYDVKM.

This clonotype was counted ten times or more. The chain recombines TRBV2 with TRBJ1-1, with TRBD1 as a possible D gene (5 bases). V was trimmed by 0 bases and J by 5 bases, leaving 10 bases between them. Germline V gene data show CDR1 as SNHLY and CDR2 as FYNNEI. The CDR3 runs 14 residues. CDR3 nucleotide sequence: TGTGCCAGCAGTGAAGCCTCAGGGATAACTGAAGCTTTCTTT. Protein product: CASSEASGITEAFF.

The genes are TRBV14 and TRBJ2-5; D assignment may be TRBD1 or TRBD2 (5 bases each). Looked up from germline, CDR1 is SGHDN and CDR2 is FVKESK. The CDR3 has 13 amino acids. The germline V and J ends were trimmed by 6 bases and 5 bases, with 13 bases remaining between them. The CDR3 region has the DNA TGTGCCAGCAGGGTTTGGGGGTCGGAGACCCAGTACTTC. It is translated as CASRVWGSETQYF. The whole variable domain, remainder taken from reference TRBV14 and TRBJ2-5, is EAGVTQFPSHSVIEKGQTVTLRCDPISGHDNLYWYRRVMGKEIKFLLHFVKESKQDESGMPNNRFLAERTGGTYSTLKVQPAELEDSGVYFCASRVWGSETQYFGPGTRLLVL.

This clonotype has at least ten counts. The CDR3 here is CASSQDQGGANTGELFF. CDR3 coding DNA: TGTGCCAGCAGCCAAGATCAGGGAGGCGCGAACACCGGGGAGCTGTTTTTT. The rearrangement joins TRBV3-1 to TRBJ2-2, with a tentative D call TRBD2 (6 bases). With 0 bases removed from V and 0 bases from J, the gap between germline ends came to 11 bases. The CDR3 sequence is 17 residues long. The germline V gene has CDR1 LGHDT and CDR2 YNNKEL (reference sequence).

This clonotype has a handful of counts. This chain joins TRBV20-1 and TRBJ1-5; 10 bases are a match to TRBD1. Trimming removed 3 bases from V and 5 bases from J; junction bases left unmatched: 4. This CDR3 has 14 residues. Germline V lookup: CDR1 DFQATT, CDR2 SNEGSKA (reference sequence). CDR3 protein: CSARVTGGHQPQHF. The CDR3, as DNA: TGCAGTGCTAGGGTGACAGGGGGCCATCAGCCCCAGCATTTT.

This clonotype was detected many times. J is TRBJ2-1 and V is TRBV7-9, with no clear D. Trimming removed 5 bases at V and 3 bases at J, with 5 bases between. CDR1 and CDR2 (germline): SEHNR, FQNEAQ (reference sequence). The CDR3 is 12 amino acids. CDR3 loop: CASSLDYNEQFF. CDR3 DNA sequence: TGTGCCAGCAGCCTCGACTACAATGAGCAGTTCTTC. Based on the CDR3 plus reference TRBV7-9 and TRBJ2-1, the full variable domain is DTGVSQNPRHKITKRGQNVTFRCDPISEHNRLYWYRQTLGQGPEFLTYFQNEAQLEKSRLLSDRFSAERPKGSFSTLEIQRTEQGDSAMYLCASSLDYNEQFFGPGTRLTVL.

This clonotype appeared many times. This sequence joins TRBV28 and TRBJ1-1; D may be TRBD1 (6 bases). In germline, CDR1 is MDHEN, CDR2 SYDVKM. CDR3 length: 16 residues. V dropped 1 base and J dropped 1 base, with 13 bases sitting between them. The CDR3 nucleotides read TGTGCCAGCAGTTTATCCCCAGGGGCGCGGAACACTGAAGCTTTCTTT. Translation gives CASSLSPGARNTEAFF.

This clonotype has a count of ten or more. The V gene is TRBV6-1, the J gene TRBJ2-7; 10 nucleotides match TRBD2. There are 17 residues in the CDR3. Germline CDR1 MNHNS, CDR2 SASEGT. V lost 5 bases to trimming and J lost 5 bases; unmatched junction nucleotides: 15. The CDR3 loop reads CASSQFTSGILGHEQYF. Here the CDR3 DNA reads TGTGCCAGCAGTCAATTTACTAGCGGGATACTAGGGCACGAGCAGTACTTC.

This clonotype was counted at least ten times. As DNA, the CDR3 is TGTGCCTGGAACAGGGGGCGGAATGAAAAACTGTTTTTT. Protein product: CAWNRGRNEKLFF. The chain uses TRBV30 and TRBJ1-4, with 9 bases aligning to TRBD1. Per the germline V gene, CDR1 is GTSNPN and CDR2 is SVGIG (reference sequence). The trim removed 4 bases at V and 5 bases at J, leaving 2 bases unmatched. The CDR3 consists of 13 residues.

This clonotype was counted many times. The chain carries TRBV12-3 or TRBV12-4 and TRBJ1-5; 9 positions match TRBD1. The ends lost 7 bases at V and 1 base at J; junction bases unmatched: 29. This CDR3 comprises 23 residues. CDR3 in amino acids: CASTKSFPPLGDREGTSNQPQHF. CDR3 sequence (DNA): TGTGCCAGCACCAAATCATTCCCCCCATTGGGGGACAGGGAGGGTACGAGCAATCAGCCCCAGCATTTT.

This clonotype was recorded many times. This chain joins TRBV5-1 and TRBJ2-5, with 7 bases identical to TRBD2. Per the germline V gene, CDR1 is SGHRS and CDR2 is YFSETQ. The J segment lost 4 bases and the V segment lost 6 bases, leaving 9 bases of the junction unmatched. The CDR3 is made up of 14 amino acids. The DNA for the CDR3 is TGCGCCAGCAAAACTGGACCTAGCGGAGAGACCCAGTACTTC. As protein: CASKTGPSGETQYF.

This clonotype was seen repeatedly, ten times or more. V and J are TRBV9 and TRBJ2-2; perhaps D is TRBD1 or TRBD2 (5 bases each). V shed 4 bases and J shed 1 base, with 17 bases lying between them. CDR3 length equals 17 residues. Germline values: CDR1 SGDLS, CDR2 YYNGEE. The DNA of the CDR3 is TGTGCCAGCAGCCCAGGACCTTCGGGGCTGAACACCGGGGAGCTGTTTTTT. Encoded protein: CASSPGPSGLNTGELFF.

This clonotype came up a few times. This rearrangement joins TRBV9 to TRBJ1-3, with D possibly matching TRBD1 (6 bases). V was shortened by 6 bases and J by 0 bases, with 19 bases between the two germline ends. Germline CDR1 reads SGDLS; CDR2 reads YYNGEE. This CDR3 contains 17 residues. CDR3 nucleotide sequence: TGTGCCAGCACCGGGGGGGGGCCTGGGGCCTCTGGAAACACCATATATTTT. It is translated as CASTGGGPGASGNTIYF.

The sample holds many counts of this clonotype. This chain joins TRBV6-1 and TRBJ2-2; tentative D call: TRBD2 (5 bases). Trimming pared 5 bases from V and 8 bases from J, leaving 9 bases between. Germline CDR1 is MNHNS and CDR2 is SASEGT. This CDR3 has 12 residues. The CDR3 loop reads CASSHSGGELFF. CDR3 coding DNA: TGTGCCAGCAGTCACAGCGGTGGGGAGCTGTTTTTT.

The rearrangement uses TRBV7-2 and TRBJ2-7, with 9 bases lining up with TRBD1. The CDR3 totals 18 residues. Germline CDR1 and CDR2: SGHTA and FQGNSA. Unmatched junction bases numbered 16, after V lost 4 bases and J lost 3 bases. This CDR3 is CASSSAGTGWGDDYEQYF. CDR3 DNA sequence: TGTGCCAGCAGCTCCGCCGGGACAGGGTGGGGGGATGACTACGAGCAGTACTTC.